Listed here is a single T cell receptor (beta chain). The antigen remains unidentified. Germline CDR1 is LNHNV and CDR2 is YYDKDF (reference sequence). This CDR3 comprises 15 residues. Trimming stripped 0 bases from V and 4 bases from J, with 10 bases between. This sample is drawn from a study of siplizumab effects on memory and regulatory T cells. Study-wide findings and caveats: Proliferating siplizumab-culture Tregs lacked confirmation of suppressive function. No more than a minor fraction of alloreactive clones could be traced back to unstimulated subsets. Alloreactive sequences that could be traced to unstimulated CD4+ memory cells showed a significant reduction under siplizumab.

Profiled with immunoSEQ multiplex PCR; TCRdb holds only in-frame clones, not every one. Of approximately 100,000 clones listed, 92% are singletons. The chain is built from TRBV15 and TRBJ2-1, with D maybe TRBD2 (6 bases). The receptor comes from a human donor in good health. The sequenced sample was non-Treg CD4+ T cells sorted from blood. This CDR3 is CATSRDRGSYNEQFF. In DNA form, the CDR3 reads TGTGCCACCAGCAGAGATCGGGGGTCTTACAATGAGCAGTTCTTC.